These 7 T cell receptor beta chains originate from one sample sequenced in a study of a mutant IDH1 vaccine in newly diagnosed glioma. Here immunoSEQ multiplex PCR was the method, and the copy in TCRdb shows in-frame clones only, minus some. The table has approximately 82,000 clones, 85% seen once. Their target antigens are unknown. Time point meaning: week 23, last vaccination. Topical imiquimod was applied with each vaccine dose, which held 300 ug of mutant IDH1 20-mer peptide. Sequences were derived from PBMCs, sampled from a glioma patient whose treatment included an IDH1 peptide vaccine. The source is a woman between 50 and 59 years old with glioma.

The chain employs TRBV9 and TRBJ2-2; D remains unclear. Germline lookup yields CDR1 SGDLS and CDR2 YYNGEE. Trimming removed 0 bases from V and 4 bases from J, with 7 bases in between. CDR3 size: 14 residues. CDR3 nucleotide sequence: TGTGCCAGCAGCGTAGGCGGCGGCACCGGGGAGCTGTTTTTT. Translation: CASSVGGGTGELFF.

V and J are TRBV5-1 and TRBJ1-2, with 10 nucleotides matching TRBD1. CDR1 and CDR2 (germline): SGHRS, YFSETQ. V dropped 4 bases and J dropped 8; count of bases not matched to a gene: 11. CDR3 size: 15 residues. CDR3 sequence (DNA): TGCGCCAGCAGCACCGGACAGGGGGTCAGCGTCGGCTACACCTTC. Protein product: CASSTGQGVSVGYTF.

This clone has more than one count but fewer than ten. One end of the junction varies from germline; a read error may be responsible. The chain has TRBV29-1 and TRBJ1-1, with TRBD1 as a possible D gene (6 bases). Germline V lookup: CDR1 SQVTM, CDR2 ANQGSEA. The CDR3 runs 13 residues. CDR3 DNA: TGCAGCGCTGAAGGACAGAGGAACACTGAAGCTTTCTTT. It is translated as CSAEGQRNTEAFF.

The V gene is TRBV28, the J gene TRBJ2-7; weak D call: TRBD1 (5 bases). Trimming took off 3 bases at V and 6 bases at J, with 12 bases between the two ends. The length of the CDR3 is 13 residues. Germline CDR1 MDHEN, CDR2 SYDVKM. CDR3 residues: CASSLPGQPEQYF. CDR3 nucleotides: TGTGCCAGCAGTTTGCCCGGACAACCCGAGCAGTACTTC.

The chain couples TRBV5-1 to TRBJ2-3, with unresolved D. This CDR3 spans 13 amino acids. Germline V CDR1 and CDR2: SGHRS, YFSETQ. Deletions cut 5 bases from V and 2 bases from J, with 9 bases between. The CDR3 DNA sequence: TGCGCCAGCAGTAGGGAAACCACAGATACGCAGTATTTT. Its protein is CASSRETTDTQYF.

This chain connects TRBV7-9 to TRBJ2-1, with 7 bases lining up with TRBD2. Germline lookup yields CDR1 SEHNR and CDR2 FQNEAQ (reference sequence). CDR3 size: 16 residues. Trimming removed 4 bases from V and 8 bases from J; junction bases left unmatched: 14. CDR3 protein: CASSSPGLQRVDEQFF. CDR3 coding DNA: TGTGCCAGCAGCTCTCCGGGACTACAGCGAGTCGATGAGCAGTTCTTC.

The CDR3 DNA sequence: TGTGCCAGCAGTGAAGTCGGAAACTCTGGGGCCAACGTCCTGACTTTC. Protein: CASSEVGNSGANVLTF. The chain links TRBV6-1 to TRBJ2-6; no clear D. Per germline, CDR1 MNHNS and CDR2 SASEGT. The CDR3 runs to 16 residues. Trimming pared 1 base from V and 0 bases from J, leaving 7 bases between.